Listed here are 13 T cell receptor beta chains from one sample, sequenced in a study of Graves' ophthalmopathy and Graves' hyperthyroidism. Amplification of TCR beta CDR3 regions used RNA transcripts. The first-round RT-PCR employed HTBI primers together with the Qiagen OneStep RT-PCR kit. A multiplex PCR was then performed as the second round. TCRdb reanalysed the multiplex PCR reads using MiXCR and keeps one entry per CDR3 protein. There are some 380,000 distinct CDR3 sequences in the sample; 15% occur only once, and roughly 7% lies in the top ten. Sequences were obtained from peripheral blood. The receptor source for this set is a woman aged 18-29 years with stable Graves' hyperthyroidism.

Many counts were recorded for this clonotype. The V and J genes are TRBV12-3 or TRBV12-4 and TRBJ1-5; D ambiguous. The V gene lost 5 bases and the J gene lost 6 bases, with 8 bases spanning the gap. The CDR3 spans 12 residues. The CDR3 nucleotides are TGTGCCAGCAGTCCTACAATTCAGCCCCAGCATTTT. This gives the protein CASSPTIQPQHF.

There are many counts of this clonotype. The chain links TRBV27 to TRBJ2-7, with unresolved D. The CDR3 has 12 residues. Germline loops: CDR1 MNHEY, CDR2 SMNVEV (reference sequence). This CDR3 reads CASRGWNYEQYF. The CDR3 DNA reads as TGTGCTTCGAGAGGATGGAATTACGAGCAGTACTTC.

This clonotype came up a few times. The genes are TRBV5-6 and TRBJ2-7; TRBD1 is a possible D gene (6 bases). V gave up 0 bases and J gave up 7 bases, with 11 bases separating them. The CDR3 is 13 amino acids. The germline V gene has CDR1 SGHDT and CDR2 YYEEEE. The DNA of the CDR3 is TGTGCCAGCAGCTTGGGGACAGTCCGGGAGCAGTACTTC. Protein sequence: CASSLGTVREQYF. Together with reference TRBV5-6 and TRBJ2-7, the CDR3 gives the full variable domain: DAGVTQSPTHLIKTRGQQVTLRCSPKSGHDTVSWYQQALGQGPQFIFQYYEEEERQRGNFPDRFSGHQFPNYSSELNVNALLLGDSALYLCASSLGTVREQYFGPGTRLTVT.

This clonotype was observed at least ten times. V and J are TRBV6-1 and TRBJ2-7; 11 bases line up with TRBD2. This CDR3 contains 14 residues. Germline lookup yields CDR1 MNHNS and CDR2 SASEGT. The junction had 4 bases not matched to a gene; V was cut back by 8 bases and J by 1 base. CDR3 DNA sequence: TGTGCCAGCGGGGGGACTAGCGGTTCCTACGAGCAGTACTTC. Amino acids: CASGGTSGSYEQYF.

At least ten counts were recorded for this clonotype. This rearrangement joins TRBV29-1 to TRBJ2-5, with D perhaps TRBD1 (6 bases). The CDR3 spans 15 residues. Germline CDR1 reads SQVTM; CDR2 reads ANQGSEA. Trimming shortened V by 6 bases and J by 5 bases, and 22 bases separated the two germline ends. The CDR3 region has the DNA TGCAGCGTGCAGCGGCGAGGGGGTCCTGGGGAGACCCAGTACTTC. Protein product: CSVQRRGGPGETQYF.

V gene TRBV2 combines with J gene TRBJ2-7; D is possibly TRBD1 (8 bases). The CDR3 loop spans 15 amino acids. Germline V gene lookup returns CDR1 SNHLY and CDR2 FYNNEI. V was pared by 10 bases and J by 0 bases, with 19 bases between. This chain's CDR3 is CAIATGEGFSYEQYF. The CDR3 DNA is TGTGCCATCGCGACAGGGGAGGGGTTCTCCTACGAGCAGTACTTC.

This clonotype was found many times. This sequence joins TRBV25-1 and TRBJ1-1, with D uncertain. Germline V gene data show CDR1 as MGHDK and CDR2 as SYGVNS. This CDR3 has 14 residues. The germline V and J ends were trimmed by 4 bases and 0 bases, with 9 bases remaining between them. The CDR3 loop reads CASSAGILNTEAFF. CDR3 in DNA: TGTGCCAGCAGTGCGGGGATACTGAACACTGAAGCTTTCTTT.

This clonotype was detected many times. The CDR3, as DNA: TGTGCCAGCAGCTTAGATGCCTGGGGGGGACGAGAGACCCAGTACTTC. Translating gives CASSLDAWGGRETQYF. V is TRBV7-2 and J is TRBJ2-5; 7 positions agree with TRBD2. Germline CDR1 and CDR2: SGHTA and FQGNSA. The CDR3 loop spans 16 amino acids. Trimming took 1 base from V and 4 from J; bases not matched to a gene: 9. Full variable domain (outside the CDR3, taken from reference TRBV7-2 and TRBJ2-5): GAGVSQSPSNKVTEKGKDVELRCDPISGHTALYWYRQSLGQGLEFLIYFQGNSAPDKSGLPSDRFSAERTGGSVSTLTIQRTQQEDSAVYLCASSLDAWGGRETQYFGPGTRLLVL.

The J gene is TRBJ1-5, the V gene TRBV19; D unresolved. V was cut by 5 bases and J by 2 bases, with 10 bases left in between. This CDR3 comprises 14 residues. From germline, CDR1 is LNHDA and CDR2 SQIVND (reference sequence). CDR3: CASSLPSGNQPQHF. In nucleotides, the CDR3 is TGTGCCAGTAGTCTACCTAGTGGCAATCAGCCCCAGCATTTT.

This CDR3 reads CASSPGKGNYGYTF. The DNA for the CDR3 is TGTGCCAGCAGTCCAGGGAAAGGGAACTATGGCTACACCTTC. This chain connects TRBV28 to TRBJ1-2, with a weak D call TRBD1 (5 bases). Trimming cost V 5 bases and J 2 bases, with 12 bases left between them. Germline V gives CDR1 MDHEN, CDR2 SYDVKM. The length of the CDR3 is 14 residues.

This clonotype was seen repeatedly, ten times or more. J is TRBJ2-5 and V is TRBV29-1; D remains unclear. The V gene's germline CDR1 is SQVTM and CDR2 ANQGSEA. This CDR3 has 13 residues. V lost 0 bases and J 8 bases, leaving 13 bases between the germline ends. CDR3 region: CSVEDPQVETQYF. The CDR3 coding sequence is TGCAGCGTTGAAGATCCGCAGGTGGAAACCCAGTACTTC.

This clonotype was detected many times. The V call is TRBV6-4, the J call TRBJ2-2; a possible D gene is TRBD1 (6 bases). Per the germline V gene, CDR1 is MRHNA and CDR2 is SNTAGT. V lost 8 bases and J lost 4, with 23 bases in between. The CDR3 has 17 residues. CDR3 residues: CASRDPSDGQFTGELFF. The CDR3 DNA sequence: TGTGCCAGCCGGGACCCCTCCGACGGACAGTTCACCGGGGAGCTGTTTTTT.

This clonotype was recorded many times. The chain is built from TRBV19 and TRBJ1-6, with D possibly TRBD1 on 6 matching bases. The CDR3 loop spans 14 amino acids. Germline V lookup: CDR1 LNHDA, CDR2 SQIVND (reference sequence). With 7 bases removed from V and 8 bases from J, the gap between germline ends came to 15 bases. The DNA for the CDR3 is TGTGCCAGTACCCCACGGGACACCTATTCACCCCTCCACTTT. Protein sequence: CASTPRDTYSPLHF.